Listed here are 3 T cell receptor beta chains from one sample, sequenced in a study of shared clonotypes between healthy human individuals. Profiling relied on immunoSEQ multiplex PCR, and the TCRdb table lists in-frame clones only, not all of them. The sample has millions of clones, approximately 94% seen once; the top ten hold about 1.5%. Terminally differentiated effector memory CD45RA+ cells were left out of the naive CD8 fraction, which was CD45RO-negative and positively selected for CCR7. Sequencing input: naive CD8+ T cells from PBMCs. The receptors derive from a man aged 18 to 29 in good health. Some clones in this sample may be carry-over from other donors' samples.

The chain recombines TRBV27 with TRBJ2-7; 8 bases fit TRBD1. V shed 7 bases, J shed 2 bases, and the junction held 1 base outside the gene matches. The CDR3 is made up of 12 amino acids. CDR1 MNHEY and CDR2 SMNVEV come from the germline V gene (reference sequence). The CDR3 loop reads CASMTGAYEQYF. CDR3 bases: TGTGCCAGCATGACAGGGGCCTACGAGCAGTACTTC.

This clone has only one observation. Other DNA variants within this sample encode the same CDR3. V and J are TRBV7-3 and TRBJ2-3; 8 bases map to TRBD1. The CDR3 is made up of 15 amino acids. Germline lookup yields CDR1 SGHTA and CDR2 FQGTGA. Trimming cost V 2 bases and J 1 base; bases outside gene matches: 2. The CDR3 DNA is TGTGCCAGCAGCTTATTGACAGGGGGCACAGATACGCAGTATTTT. This encodes CASSLLTGGTDTQYF.

The chain employs TRBV4-1 and TRBJ2-7, with 7 bases lining up with TRBD2. J lost 4 bases, V lost 1 base, and 7 bases had no gene match. Germline values: CDR1 MGHRA, CDR2 YSYEKL. The CDR3 is made up of 15 amino acids. In nucleotides, the CDR3 is TGCGCCAGCAGCCAAGGGAGGAGCGGGATATACGAGCAGTACTTC. Translation gives CASSQGRSGIYEQYF.